The table lists the clone carrying this TCR beta chain with many counts. Its specificity is not known. Using a J-beta primer mix together with a sample-barcoded 5' primer, a second PCR was run for roughly 6 to 11 cycles. Template switching added a 12-random-nucleotide identifier to every cDNA molecule. The study obtained at least 2.5 million CDR3-containing paired-end reads from every sample. TCRdb processed the 5' RACE reads anew with MiXCR; each CDR3 protein has one entry. The data show 650,000 to 1,000,000 distinct CDR3 sequences, 35% to 40% seen once. The sample originates from a study of blood T cells in healthy people across ages. The study's findings and limits: Long-lived donors carried more naive CD4+ cells and greater diversity than aged donors. Without sorted subsets, naive and antigen-experienced compartments could not be conclusively compared.

With V trimmed by 1 base and J by 7 bases, 3 bases remained unmatched. The CDR3 runs 15 residues. The germline V gene encodes CDR1 DFQATT and CDR2 SNEGSKA (reference sequence). The chain has TRBV20-1 and TRBJ2-1; TRBD2 matches at 14 bases. The clonotype comes from a man aged 18-30 years in good health. Input material: blood. The DNA for the CDR3 is TGCAGTGCTAGAGGACTAGCGGGGGGGTGGAATGAGCAGTTCTTC. Its translation is CSARGLAGGWNEQFF.